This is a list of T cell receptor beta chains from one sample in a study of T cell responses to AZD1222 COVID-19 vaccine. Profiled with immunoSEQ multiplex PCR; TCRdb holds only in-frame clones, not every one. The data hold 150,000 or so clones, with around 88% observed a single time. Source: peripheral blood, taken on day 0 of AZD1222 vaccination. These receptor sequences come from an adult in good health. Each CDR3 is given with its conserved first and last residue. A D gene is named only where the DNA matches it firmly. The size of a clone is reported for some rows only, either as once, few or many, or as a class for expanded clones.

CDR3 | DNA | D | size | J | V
CATSRGSGPRNTGELFF | TGTGCCACCTCCCGTGGCTCCGGTCCGCGGAACACCGGGGAGCTGTTTTTT | - | - | TRBJ2-2 | TRBV2
CASSPSQSGGTDTQYF | TGTGCCAGCAGCCCTAGCCAGAGCGGGGGCACAGATACGCAGTATTTT | TRBD2 | - | TRBJ2-3 | TRBV7-6
CASSPRANTGELFF | TGCGCCAGCAGCCCCCGGGCGAACACCGGGGAGCTGTTTTTT | - | once | TRBJ2-2 | TRBV4-3
CASSLIATNEKLFF | TGCGCCAGCAGCTTAATAGCAACTAATGAAAAACTGTTTTTT | - | - | TRBJ1-4 | TRBV5-1
CASSPHLGPKNIQYF | TGTGCCAGCAGTCCCCACCTCGGCCCCAAAAACATTCAGTACTTC | - | - | TRBJ2-4 | TRBV27
CASVDRASNQPQHF | TGTGCCAGTGTGGACAGGGCGAGCAATCAGCCCCAGCATTTT | TRBD1 | - | TRBJ1-5 | TRBV19
CASSYGSSALFF | TGTGCCAGCAGTTACGGTAGTTCTGCGCTGTTTTTT | - | once | TRBJ2-2 | TRBV6-5
CASSLEAVGLNTEAFF | TGCGCCAGCAGCTTGGAAGCCGTGGGCCTGAACACTGAAGCTTTCTTT | - | - | TRBJ1-1 | TRBV5-1
CASSVDGQGAREQFF | TGTGCCAGCAGCGTAGATGGACAGGGGGCGCGTGAGCAGTTCTTC | TRBD1 | - | TRBJ2-1 | TRBV9
CASRDVGNTIYF | TGCGCCAGCAGGGACGTTGGAAACACCATATATTTT | - | - | TRBJ1-3 | TRBV5-1
CAWSVQGLAEAFF | TGTGCCTGGAGTGTACAGGGCCTGGCTGAAGCTTTCTTT | - | - | TRBJ1-1 | TRBV30
CASSGGTSETGELFF | TGCGCCAGCAGCGGCGGGACTAGCGAAACCGGGGAGCTGTTTTTT | TRBD2 | - | TRBJ2-2 | TRBV5-1
CASSEAGRINYGYTF | TGTGCCAGCAGTGAAGCGGGACGGATCAACTATGGCTACACCTTC | - | - | TRBJ1-2 | TRBV2
CASSYGGAGSGNTIYF | TGTGCCAGCAGTTACGGGGGCGCGGGCTCTGGAAACACCATATATTTT | - | - | TRBJ1-3 | TRBV6-5
CASSNQGPNEKLFF | TGTGCCAGTAGTAATCAGGGCCCTAATGAAAAACTGTTTTTT | - | once | TRBJ1-4 | TRBV19
CASAGRNSYEQYF | TGTGCCAGCGCGGGACGGAACTCCTACGAGCAGTACTTC | - | - | TRBJ2-7 | TRBV7-2
CASSRRTSGVTDTQYF | TGTGCCAGCAGCCGACGGACTAGCGGGGTAACAGATACGCAGTATTTT | TRBD2 | - | TRBJ2-3 | TRBV7-8
CASSPGDRAVNTEAFF | TGTGCCAGCTCACCGGGAGACAGAGCCGTGAACACTGAAGCTTTCTTT | - | - | TRBJ1-1 | TRBV18
CASSLGGTGHNYGYTF | TGTGCCAGCAGCTTAGGCGGGACAGGCCATAACTATGGCTACACCTTC | TRBD1 | - | TRBJ1-2 | TRBV11-3
CASSSQRNTEAFF | TGTGCCAGCAGCTCCCAACGGAACACTGAAGCTTTCTTT | - | few | TRBJ1-1 | TRBV11-1
CASSFRGSFSGQYF | TGTGCCAGCAGCTTCCGAGGGAGTTTCTCGGGGCAGTACTTC | - | - | TRBJ2-7 | TRBV7-2
CASSYSTGTGVPSNQPQHF | TGTGCCAGCAGTTACTCGACCGGGACAGGAGTCCCTAGCAATCAGCCCCAGCATTTT | TRBD1 | - | TRBJ1-5 | TRBV6-2/TRBV6-3
CASSQGGGLGLTQYF | TGTGCCAGCAGCCAAGGGGGGGGACTAGGATTGACCCAGTACTTC | TRBD2 | - | TRBJ2-5 | TRBV14
CASSRQGTSGNTIYF | TGTGCCAGCAGCCGGCAGGGAACTTCTGGAAACACCATATATTTT | - | - | TRBJ1-3 | TRBV14
CASSHGRENEKLFF | TGTGCCAGCAGCCACGGCAGAGAAAATGAAAAACTGTTTTTT | - | - | TRBJ1-4 | TRBV6-6
CASSILTGGWGNSPLHF | TGTGCCAGCAGTATATTAACAGGGGGCTGGGGTAATTCACCCCTCCACTTT | TRBD1 | - | TRBJ1-6 | TRBV27
CASSFLPSSGGYRETQYF | TGTGCCAGCAGCTTTCTCCCTTCTAGCGGGGGGTACCGAGAGACCCAGTACTTC | TRBD2 | - | TRBJ2-5 | TRBV7-2
CSVDGTSEAFF | TGCAGCGTTGACGGAACAAGTGAAGCTTTCTTT | - | few | TRBJ1-1 | TRBV29-1
CASSTQGNNSPLHF | TGTGCCAGCAGTACCCAGGGGAATAATTCACCCCTCCACTTT | - | - | TRBJ1-6 | TRBV6-5
CASRTAYEQYF | TGTGCCAGCAGGACGGCCTACGAGCAGTACTTC | - | - | TRBJ2-7 | TRBV6-5
CASSLWGSGGYTF | TGTGCCAGCAGTTTATGGGGGTCGGGGGGCTACACCTTC | - | - | TRBJ1-2 | TRBV12-3/TRBV12-4
CASSVGAGFNSPLHF | TGTGCCAGCAGTGTGGGGGCAGGGTTTAATTCACCCCTCCACTTT | - | - | TRBJ1-6 | TRBV27
CASSSTWTAETQYF | TGTGCCAGCAGCTCAACTTGGACTGCAGAGACCCAGTACTTC | - | once | TRBJ2-5 | TRBV7-2